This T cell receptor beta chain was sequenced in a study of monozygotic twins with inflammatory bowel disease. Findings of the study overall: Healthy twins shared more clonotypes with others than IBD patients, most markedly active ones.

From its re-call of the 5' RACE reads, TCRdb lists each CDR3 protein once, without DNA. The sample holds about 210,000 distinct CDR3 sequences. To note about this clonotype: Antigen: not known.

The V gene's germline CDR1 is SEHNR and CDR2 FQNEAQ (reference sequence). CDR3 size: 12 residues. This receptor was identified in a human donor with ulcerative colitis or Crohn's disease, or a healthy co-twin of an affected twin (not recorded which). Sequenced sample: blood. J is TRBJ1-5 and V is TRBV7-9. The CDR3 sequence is CASSSSDQPQHF.